The next 32 T cell receptor beta chains were all read from a single sample in a study of control samples from healthy donors and cancer patients. Generated by immunoSEQ multiplex PCR, the TCRdb table keeps only in-frame clones and is missing some. The sample includes about 73,000 clones, roughly 90% of them seen just once. Sequenced: blood. Receptors were obtained from a woman aged 50 to 65 in good health.

This clone was seen a single time. V usage is TRBV16 and J usage is TRBJ2-7, with a possible D match to TRBD2 (6 bases). The CDR3 is 16 residues long. Germline V gene data show CDR1 as KGHSY and CDR2 as FQNENV. Between the trimmed V and J ends, which lost 4 bases and 0 bases, there was a span of 16 bases. DNA for the CDR3: TGTGCCAGCAGCCGTTCGCAAGCGGGTACCTCCTACGAGCAGTACTTC. This sequence encodes CASSRSQAGTSYEQYF.

The gene calls are TRBV7-3 and TRBJ2-3; D is possibly TRBD2 (6 bases). The V gene's germline CDR1 is SGHTA and CDR2 FQGTGA. The V and J ends lost 3 bases and 0 bases respectively, with 10 bases between them. The CDR3 length is 15 residues. The CDR3 loop is CASSFSGTSTDTQYF. For the CDR3, the DNA is TGTGCCAGCAGCTTTTCCGGGACTAGCACAGATACGCAGTATTTT.

V usage is TRBV5-1 and J usage is TRBJ1-4; D perhaps matches TRBD1 (6 bases). The CDR3 extends over 15 amino acids. The germline V and J ends were trimmed by 0 bases and 10 bases, with 16 bases remaining between them. CDR1 SGHRS and CDR2 YFSETQ come from the germline V gene. The CDR3 DNA is TGCGCCAGCAGCTTGGATGGGGGGCGGCTGGGAAAACTGTTTTTT. This sequence encodes CASSLDGGRLGKLFF.

This clone has just one count. The CDR3 protein is CASSEITGQESFSSGNTIYF. CDR3 sequence (DNA): TGTGCCAGCAGCGAAATCACGGGACAGGAGTCATTCAGCTCTGGAAACACCATATATTTT. The chain uses TRBV7-3 and TRBJ1-3; TRBD1 matches 8 bases. Germline loops: CDR1 SGHTA, CDR2 FQGTGA. The CDR3 consists of 20 residues. V was clipped by 5 bases and J by 0 bases; unmatched bases: 18.

This sequence joins TRBV6-4 and TRBJ2-3; possible D gene TRBD1, 5 bases. CDR1 is MRHNA, CDR2 SNTAGT, per germline. The CDR3 is 15 residues long. V was shortened by 4 bases and J by 0 bases, with 11 bases between the two germline ends. For the CDR3, the DNA is TGTGCCAGCAGTGCGCAGGGAACTAGCACAGATACGCAGTATTTT. This encodes CASSAQGTSTDTQYF.

This chain uses TRBV11-3 with TRBJ2-1; TRBD1 matches 7 bases. V trimming: 1 base; J trimming: 6 bases; junction bases outside the gene matches: 3. Germline lookup yields CDR1 SGHNT and CDR2 YENEEA. The CDR3 totals 14 residues. The CDR3 coding sequence is TGTGCCAGCAGCTTAGTCCCAGGGGGCAATGAGCAGTTCTTC. It is translated as CASSLVPGGNEQFF.

The chain carries TRBV10-1 and TRBJ2-1; 8 nucleotides line up with TRBD2. The CDR3 extends over 15 amino acids. Germline CDR1 reads WNHNN; CDR2 reads SYGVQD (reference sequence). The junction had 14 bases not matched to a gene; V was cut back by 7 bases and J by 9 bases. The CDR3 DNA reads TGCGCCAGCATGAGGAGAGCGGGAGTAATCGGTGAGCAGTTCTTC. Its translation is CASMRRAGVIGEQFF.

V is TRBV28 and J is TRBJ2-3; TRBD2 agrees at 15 bases. V shed 4 bases, J shed 4 bases, and the junction held 6 bases outside the gene matches. In germline, CDR1 is MDHEN, CDR2 SYDVKM. The CDR3 length is 17 residues. Written as DNA, the CDR3 is TGTGCCAGCAGTTGGACTAGCGGGAGGGCCAGGGCAGATACGCAGTATTTT. Encoded protein: CASSWTSGRARADTQYF.

CDR3 in amino acids: CSVGLAGGRGAKNIQYF. Written as DNA, the CDR3 is TGCAGCGTTGGACTAGCGGGAGGGAGGGGAGCCAAAAACATTCAGTACTTC. The rearrangement joins TRBV29-1 to TRBJ2-4; 14 positions match TRBD2. J was trimmed by 0 bases and V by 4 bases; bases with no gene match: 5. This CDR3 region has 17 residues. Germline V gives CDR1 SQVTM, CDR2 ANQGSEA.

In its sample, this clone was seen a few times. V gene TRBV29-1 combines with J gene TRBJ2-1; TRBD2 matches at 8 bases. Germline loops: CDR1 SQVTM, CDR2 ANQGSEA. J was trimmed by 4 bases and V by 6 bases; bases with no gene match: 2. The CDR3 is made up of 12 amino acids. CDR3 nucleotides: TGCAGCGTGACTAGCGTGTACAATGAGCAGTTCTTC. Its translation: CSVTSVYNEQFF.

The chain combines TRBV14 with TRBJ2-3; D is undetermined. This CDR3 is built from 15 residues. V lost 0 bases and J 1 base, leaving 8 bases between the germline ends. CDR1 is SGHDN and CDR2 is FVKESK in the germline V gene. The CDR3: CASSQDEIGTDTQYF. Written as DNA, the CDR3 is TGTGCCAGCAGCCAAGATGAGATAGGCACAGATACGCAGTATTTT.

The J gene is TRBJ2-1, the V gene TRBV18; weak D call: TRBD2 (5 bases). This CDR3 is built from 16 residues. The V and J ends lost 0 bases and 4 bases respectively, with 13 bases between them. Germline V lookup: CDR1 KGHSH, CDR2 LQKENI. CDR3 DNA sequence: TGTGCCAGCTCACCACCCATCGCTACTAGATACAATGAGCAGTTCTTC. It specifies CASSPPIATRYNEQFF.

The rearrangement uses TRBV10-1 and TRBJ2-1, with a possible D match to TRBD1 (6 bases). The CDR3 consists of 15 residues. V lost 4 bases and J lost 0, with 10 bases in between. In germline, CDR1 is WNHNN, CDR2 SYGVQD (reference sequence). CDR3 region: CASSADSSSYNEQFF. The CDR3 coding sequence is TGCGCCAGCAGTGCGGACAGTAGCTCCTACAATGAGCAGTTCTTC.

The table lists this clone with a count of one. The J gene is TRBJ2-2, the V gene TRBV6-5; no clear D. Germline assignment: CDR1 MNHEY and CDR2 SVGAGI. This CDR3 contains 15 residues. The germline V and J ends were trimmed by 2 bases and 6 bases, with 13 bases remaining between them. DNA for the CDR3: TGTGCCAGCAGTTACACCGGGCCACGCGCCGGGGAGCTGTTTTTT. Residues: CASSYTGPRAGELFF.

This rearrangement joins TRBV3-1 (or the pseudogene TRBV3-2) to TRBJ2-4, with D perhaps matching TRBD1 (5 bases). Trimming shortened V by 0 bases and J by 11 bases, and 11 bases separated the two germline ends. Per the germline V gene, CDR1 is LGHDT and CDR2 is YNNKEL (reference sequence). The CDR3 consists of 13 residues. The CDR3 sequence is CASSQDGARVQYF. CDR3 sequence (DNA): TGTGCCAGCAGCCAAGATGGGGCCAGGGTTCAGTACTTC.

The rearrangement joins TRBV6-1 to TRBJ1-2; TRBD1 agrees at 7 bases. Germline V gene data show CDR1 as MNHNS and CDR2 as SASEGT. This CDR3 is built from 14 residues. J gave up 8 bases and V 2 bases, and 8 bases lay outside the gene matches. The CDR3 sequence: CASSEKGAAGGYTF. The CDR3 nucleotides are TGTGCCAGCAGTGAAAAGGGGGCAGCCGGGGGCTACACCTTC.

The chain has TRBV5-1 and TRBJ2-1; perhaps TRBD2 as D (6 bases). The V and J ends lost 2 bases and 2 bases respectively, with 23 bases between them. This CDR3 is built from 19 residues. CDR1 is SGHRS, CDR2 YFSETQ, per germline. This CDR3 reads CASSFPDEAGLPTYNEQFF. In nucleotides, the CDR3 is TGCGCCAGCAGCTTCCCGGATGAGGCCGGACTACCAACCTACAATGAGCAGTTCTTC.

The chain joins TRBV5-1 to TRBJ2-2, with 7 bases that match TRBD1. This CDR3 has 18 residues. CDR1 is SGHRS, CDR2 YFSETQ, per germline. The trim removed 0 bases at V and 2 bases at J, leaving 10 bases unmatched. CDR3 nucleotide sequence: TGCGCCAGCAGCTTGGCCAAAAGGACAGGACTCAACACCGGGGAGCTGTTTTTT. This encodes CASSLAKRTGLNTGELFF.

The count of this clone is one. The V gene is TRBV11-2, the J gene TRBJ2-3, with a weak D call TRBD2 (7 bases). V lost 3 bases and J 6 bases, leaving 16 bases between the germline ends. Germline V gives CDR1 SGHAT, CDR2 FQNNGV. The CDR3 consists of 15 residues. Here the CDR3 DNA reads TGTGCCAGCAGCTTGGGACTACACCAGGGGGATACGCAGTATTTT. Translating gives CASSLGLHQGDTQYF.

The chain combines TRBV30 with TRBJ2-3; the D gene is possibly TRBD2 (6 bases). CDR1 and CDR2 from the germline V gene are GTSNPN and SVGIG (reference sequence). V lost 4 bases to trimming and J lost 6 bases, with 17 bases between them. This CDR3 is 14 amino acids long. The CDR3 sequence is CAWITGAAVDTQYF. CDR3 nucleotides: TGTGCCTGGATTACGGGAGCGGCCGTGGATACGCAGTATTTT.

The V call is TRBV2, the J call TRBJ2-7; D could derive from TRBD1 or TRBD2 (6 bases each). CDR1 is SNHLY and CDR2 is FYNNEI in the germline V gene. Trimming took 4 bases from V and 4 from J, leaving 11 bases between them. There are 13 residues in the CDR3. In DNA, the CDR3 is TGTGCCAGCAGTGGGGGGGCGCTATACGAGCAGTACTTC. This sequence encodes CASSGGALYEQYF.

This chain links TRBV21-1 with TRBJ1-6. TRBV21-1 is reported as a pseudogene. CDR3 length: 17 amino acids. The CDR3 reads CASSAETLQSHNSPLHF. For the CDR3, the DNA is TGTGCCAGCAGCGCGGAGACACTGCAAAGCCATAATTCACCCCTCCACTTT.

V is TRBV11-2 and J is TRBJ2-2, with 8 bases that match TRBD2. Germline V gene lookup returns CDR1 SGHAT and CDR2 FQNNGV. The CDR3 totals 16 residues. V trimming: 5 bases; J trimming: 0 bases; junction bases outside the gene matches: 5. CDR3 sequence: CASSRIAGPNTGELFF. The CDR3 coding sequence is TGTGCCAGCAGCCGGATAGCGGGACCGAACACCGGGGAGCTGTTTTTT.

The V and J genes are TRBV12-3 or TRBV12-4 and TRBJ1-2; D is ambiguous. The CDR3 sequence is 13 residues long. V lost 5 bases and J lost 4, with 11 bases in between. The CDR3 loop is CASSPHTPYGYTF. Written as DNA, the CDR3 is TGTGCCAGCAGTCCTCACACGCCCTATGGCTACACCTTC.

As concerns this clone: The sample contains more than one DNA sequence encoding this CDR3. The CDR3 nucleotides are TGTGCCAGCAGCTTAGACGACAGAGCCTACAATGAGCAGTTCTTC. Translation gives CASSLDDRAYNEQFF. This chain links TRBV11-3 with TRBJ2-1; D is possibly TRBD1 (5 bases). Germline V gene data show CDR1 as SGHNT and CDR2 as YENEEA. V lost 0 bases and J 2 bases, leaving 8 bases between the germline ends. This CDR3 region has 15 residues.

The rearrangement uses TRBV2 and TRBJ2-5, with a possible D match to TRBD2 (5 bases). Trimming took off 5 bases at V and 8 bases at J, with 9 bases between the two ends. The CDR3 has 11 amino acids. Germline loops: CDR1 SNHLY, CDR2 FYNNEI. The CDR3 protein is CASSQEVTQYF. CDR3 nucleotides: TGTGCCAGCAGTCAGGAGGTTACCCAGTACTTC.

The chain links TRBV15 to TRBJ2-1; 11 nucleotides match TRBD2. V lost 4 bases and J lost 6; bases outside the gene matches: 5. Germline V lookup: CDR1 LNHNV, CDR2 YYDKDF (reference sequence). There are 15 residues in the CDR3. CDR3 DNA sequence: TGTGCCACCAGCAACACTAGCGGGAGACCCAATGAGCAGTTCTTC. Translated, it gives CATSNTSGRPNEQFF.

V is TRBV3-1 (or the pseudogene TRBV3-2) and J is TRBJ2-5; 8 bases are a match to TRBD2. The CDR3 consists of 16 residues. Germline V gene lookup returns CDR1 LGHDT and CDR2 YNNKEL (reference sequence). Trimming cost V 0 bases and J 6 bases; bases outside gene matches: 9. The CDR3 spells CASSQDPAGVGKTQYF. The CDR3 coding sequence is TGTGCCAGCAGCCAAGATCCAGCGGGGGTCGGGAAGACCCAGTACTTC.

The rearrangement uses TRBV4-1 and TRBJ2-7; 10 bases match TRBD1. Germline CDR1 MGHRA, CDR2 YSYEKL. The CDR3 has 15 residues. The ends lost 3 bases at V and 2 bases at J; junction bases unmatched: 4. The CDR3 reads CASSQPGQGTYEQYF. DNA of the CDR3: TGCGCCAGCAGCCAGCCGGGACAGGGGACCTACGAGCAGTACTTC.

Only a few counts were recorded for this clone. V is TRBV11-2 and J is TRBJ2-3; possibly TRBD1 for D (6 bases). Germline values: CDR1 SGHAT, CDR2 FQNNGV. Trimming took 3 bases from V and 5 from J, leaving 9 bases between them. This CDR3 comprises 13 residues. Here the CDR3 reads CASSLTGKDTQYF. CDR3 DNA sequence: TGTGCCAGCAGCTTGACAGGAAAAGATACGCAGTATTTT.

This clone has a handful of counts. The V call is TRBV7-3, the J call TRBJ2-7, with 10 bases matching TRBD2. This CDR3 is built from 13 residues. Germline V gene sequence: CDR1 SGHTA, CDR2 FQGTGA. The J segment lost 5 bases and the V segment lost 4 bases, leaving 2 bases of the junction unmatched. The CDR3 bases are TGTGCCAGCAGCTCAGGGACTAGCGACGAGCAGTACTTC. It specifies CASSSGTSDEQYF. Full variable domain (remainder filled in from reference TRBV7-3 and TRBJ2-7): GAGVSQTPSNKVTEKGKYVELRCDPISGHTALYWYRQSLGQGPEFLIYFQGTGAADDSGLPNDRFFAVRPEGSVSTLKIQRTERGDSAVYLCASSSGTSDEQYFGPGTRLTVT.

The chain joins TRBV7-9 to TRBJ2-5; D assignment may be TRBD1 or TRBD2 (5 bases each). The CDR3 covers 16 residues. In germline, CDR1 is SEHNR, CDR2 FQNEAQ (reference sequence). Trimming cost V 5 bases and J 2 bases, with 18 bases left between them. CDR3 nucleotides: TGTGCCAGCAGCCCCCAAAAACCGGGACCGCAAGAGACCCAGTACTTC. Amino acids: CASSPQKPGPQETQYF.